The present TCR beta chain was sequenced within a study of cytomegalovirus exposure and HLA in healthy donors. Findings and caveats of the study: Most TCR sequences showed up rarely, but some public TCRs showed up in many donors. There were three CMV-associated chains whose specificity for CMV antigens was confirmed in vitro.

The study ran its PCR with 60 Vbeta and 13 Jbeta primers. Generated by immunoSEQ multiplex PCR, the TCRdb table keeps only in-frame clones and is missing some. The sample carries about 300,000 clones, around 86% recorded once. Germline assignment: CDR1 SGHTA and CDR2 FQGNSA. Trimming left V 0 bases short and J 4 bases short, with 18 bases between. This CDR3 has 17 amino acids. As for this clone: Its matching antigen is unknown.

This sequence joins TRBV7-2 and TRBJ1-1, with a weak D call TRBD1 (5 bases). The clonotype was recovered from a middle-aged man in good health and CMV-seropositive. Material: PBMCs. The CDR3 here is CASSLARVRGATTEAFF. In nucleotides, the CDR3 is TGTGCCAGCAGCTTAGCGCGTGTCCGTGGGGCGACCACTGAAGCTTTCTTT.